The 7 T cell receptor beta chains below come from one sample, sequenced in a study of identifying expanded T cells in peripheral blood. Generated by immunoSEQ multiplex PCR, the TCRdb table keeps only in-frame clones and is missing some. The sample includes about 100,000 clones, around nine tenths of them seen just once. Sample: blood. The receptors shown here come from a person between 18 and 75 years old in good health.

This chain joins TRBV7-9 and TRBJ1-5, with 10 bases that match TRBD1. This CDR3 region has 19 residues. Germline lookup yields CDR1 SEHNR and CDR2 FQNEAQ (reference sequence). V trimming: 1 base; J trimming: 4 bases; junction bases outside the gene matches: 13. This CDR3 reads CASSLVSGSGTGENQPQHF. The CDR3 DNA reads as TGTGCCAGCAGCTTAGTGAGCGGGTCGGGGACAGGGGAAAATCAGCCCCAGCATTTT.

The V gene is TRBV4-1, the J gene TRBJ2-7; D possibly corresponds to TRBD2 (5 bases). The V end was cut by 3 bases, the J end by 4 bases, with 13 bases between. Germline values: CDR1 MGHRA, CDR2 YSYEKL. This CDR3 is 14 amino acids long. The DNA for the CDR3 is TGCGCCAGCAGCCATCAAGAGGGAGAGTACGAGCAGTACTTC. Protein product: CASSHQEGEYEQYF.

This sequence joins TRBV27 and TRBJ1-5; D gene uncertain. Trimming removed 5 bases at V and 3 bases at J, with 14 bases between. Germline values: CDR1 MNHEY, CDR2 SMNVEV (reference sequence). The CDR3 has 15 amino acids. CDR3 DNA: TGTGCCAGCAGTACCCGAACCGGATACAATCAGCCCCAGCATTTT. Protein sequence: CASSTRTGYNQPQHF.

The sample holds one count of this clone. The gene calls are TRBV5-4 and TRBJ2-5, with a possible D match to TRBD1 (5 bases). The CDR3 length is 16 residues. Germline loops: CDR1 SGHNT, CDR2 YYREEE (reference sequence). The V end was cut by 0 bases, the J end by 1 base, with 13 bases between. The CDR3 DNA reads as TGTGCCAGCAGCTTGGCCATGGGGCAGGGCCAAGAGACCCAGTACTTC. This translates into CASSLAMGQGQETQYF.

This clone has just one count. This sequence joins TRBV19 and TRBJ2-7; a weak D match, TRBD1 (5 bases). The germline V gene has CDR1 LNHDA and CDR2 SQIVND (reference sequence). The CDR3 spans 14 residues. Trimming pared 1 base from V and 4 bases from J, leaving 11 bases between. The CDR3 sequence: CASSIVGRDYEQYF. The CDR3 DNA reads as TGTGCCAGTAGTATAGTCGGCAGGGATTACGAGCAGTACTTC.

The V gene is TRBV30, the J gene TRBJ1-1; no clear D. Germline V gene lookup returns CDR1 GTSNPN and CDR2 SVGIG (reference sequence). V was cut by 4 bases and J by 11 bases, with 17 bases left in between. This CDR3 has 12 amino acids. In DNA, the CDR3 is TGTGCCTGGAACCCCGGCCCGGGCGGGGCTTTCTTT. It encodes CAWNPGPGGAFF.

The J gene is TRBJ1-5, the V gene TRBV9, with a possible D match to TRBD1 (5 bases). Germline V gene sequence: CDR1 SGDLS, CDR2 YYNGEE. Trimming shortened V by 5 bases and J by 1 base, and 13 bases separated the two germline ends. This CDR3 is 15 amino acids long. The DNA of the CDR3 is TGTGCCAGCAGAGACGGGACCTTAAGCAATCAGCCCCAGCATTTT. The encoded protein is CASRDGTLSNQPQHF.